A selection of T cell receptor beta chains follows, all from one sample in a study of tumor and adjacent non-tumor tissue in lung cancer. TCRdb analysed the multiplex PCR reads with MiXCR anew, one entry per CDR3 protein. This table holds tens of thousands of distinct CDR3 sequences, around 70% found once. Sequencing was done on a sample of distant non-tumor lung tissue. The receptors come from a woman aged 45-59 years with non-small cell lung cancer. CDR3s include the opening cysteine and the closing phenylalanine or tryptophan. D genes are given only for firm matches. A clone size is listed for some rows: how often the clone was seen (once, few, many), or a class if it is expanded.

TRBJ1-1	.	TRBV6-2/TRBV6-3	.	CASSYATWGHTEAFF	TGTGCCAGCAGTTACGCGACATGGGGGCACACTGAAGCTTTCTTC
TRBJ1-1	TRBD1	TRBV20-1	many	CSARGRTGKTEAFF	TGCAGTGCTAGAGGAAGGACAGGGAAGACTGAAGCTTTCTTT
TRBJ2-2	TRBD2	TRBV12-3/TRBV12-4	.	CASGWSSGSSGELLF	TGTGCCAGCGGTTGGTCTAGCGGGAGCTCGGGGGAGCTGCTTTTT
TRBJ2-1	.	TRBV6-1	many	CASSEGKGFSMYHEQFF	TGTGCCAGCAGTGAAGGGAAGGGCTTCAGTATGTACCATGAGCAGTTCTTC
TRBJ2-7	TRBD1	TRBV6-2/TRBV6-3	.	CASSYSTGIHEQYF	TGTGCCAGCAGTTACTCGACAGGGATCCATGAGCAGTACTTC
TRBJ2-5	.	TRBV30	.	CSWSGGQETQYF	TGTTCCTGGAGTGGCGGCCAAGAGACCCAGTACTTC
TRBJ1-5	.	TRBV28	few	CASRTEFANQPQHF	TGTGCCAGCAGGACAGAGTTCGCAAATCAGCCCCAGCATTTT
TRBJ2-5	TRBD2	TRBV5-1	few	CASKPGGAQETQYF	TGCGCCAGCAAACCGGGGGGGGCACAAGAGACCCAGTACTTC
TRBJ2-1	.	TRBV11-2	.	CANSLDGVGEQFF	TGTGCCAACAGCTTAGATGGGGTAGGAGAGCAGTTCTTC
TRBJ1-1	.	TRBV28	.	CASSLFGLGGNTEAFF	TGTGCCAGCAGTTTATTCGGGCTTGGGGGGAACACTGAAGCTTTCTTT
TRBJ2-1	TRBD2	TRBV20-1	.	CSARLAGGHNEQFF	TGCAGTGCCCGACTAGCGGGAGGGCACAATGAGCAGTTCTTC
TRBJ2-7	.	TRBV12-3/TRBV12-4	.	CASSPREGERPYEQYF	TGTGCCAGCAGCCCCCGTGAAGGGGAGCGACCCTACGAGCAGTACTTC
TRBJ1-4	.	TRBV7-8	few	CASSLDDRTNEKLFF	TGTGCCAGCAGCTTAGACGACAGGACGAATGAAAAACTGTTTTTT
TRBJ2-7	.	TRBV4-3	.	CTSSQEGTNEQYF	TGCACCAGCAGCCAAGAGGGGACAAACGAGCAGTACTTC
TRBJ2-7	.	TRBV6-6	many	CASSALGSYEQYF	TGTGCCAGCAGTGCACTAGGGTCCTACGAGCAGTACTTC
TRBJ2-7	.	TRBV11-2	.	CASSPWVSGSYNQYF	TGTGCCAGCAGCCCTTGGGTTAGCGGTTCCTATAACCAGTACTTC
TRBJ2-2	TRBD1	TRBV5-4	.	CASSSSDRVGTGELFF	TGTGCCAGCAGCTCTTCGGACAGGGTTGGCACCGGGGAGCTGTTTTTT
TRBJ1-5	.	TRBV28	.	CASSFGGRSRPQHF	TGTGCCAGCAGTTTTGGCGGCAGGTCACGGCCCCAGCATTTT
TRBJ2-2	TRBD1	TRBV20-1	.	CSARSSTGSTEGPFF	TGCAGTGCTAGATCCTCGACAGGGAGCACCGAGGGGCCGTTTTTT
TRBJ2-7	TRBD2	TRBV11-1	.	CASSVGLAAPYEQYF	TGTGCCAGCAGCGTCGGACTAGCGGCCCCCTATGAGCAGTACTTC
TRBJ1-1	.	TRBV30	.	CAWSPIRAMNTETFF	TGTGCCTGGAGCCCAATCCGGGCAATGAACACTGAAACTTTCTTT
TRBJ2-2	TRBD1	TRBV9	.	CASSVTDRAPNTGELFF	TGTGCCAGCAGCGTAACAGACAGGGCTCCCAACACCGGGGAGCTGTTTTTT
TRBJ2-5	.	TRBV24-1	.	CATSDGGGISETQCF	TGTGCCACCAGTGACGGAGGTGGAATTAGTGAGACCCAGTGCTTC
TRBJ1-3	.	TRBV12-3/TRBV12-4	.	CTSTKWTAGSGKTIYF	TGTACCAGCACAAAATGGACGGCCGGCTCTGGAAAGACCATATATTTT
TRBJ2-7	.	TRBV11-2	.	CASSSKGDRTIATEQYF	TGTGCCAGCAGCTCAAAGGGTGATCGGACAATTGCTACCGAGCAGTACTTC
TRBJ2-1	.	TRBV10-2	once	CASRERQGEQLF	TGCGCCAGCAGGGAGAGGCAGGGTGAGCAGCTCTTC
TRBJ2-1	TRBD2	TRBV6-2/TRBV6-3	.	CASRSPYSGSGYNGQFF	TGTGCAAGCAGATCCCCGTATAGCGGGAGCGGCTACAATGGGCAGTTCTTC
TRBJ2-6	.	TRBV12-3/TRBV12-4	.	CTSSPSTGANVLTF	TGTACCAGCAGCCCCAGTACTGGGGCCAACGTCCTGACTTTC
TRBJ2-1	.	TRBV11-2	once	CASSLGALGYNEWLF	TGTGCCAGCAGCTTGGGGGCACTGGGTTACAATGAGTGGTTATTC
TRBJ2-5	.	TRBV29-1	many	CSVGVRDLRGEETQYF	TGCAGCGTTGGGGTCAGGGACCTAAGGGGCGAAGAGACCCAGTACTTC
TRBJ2-3	.	TRBV20-1	.	CSATGQTTRIDTQYF	TGCAGTGCTACCGGGCAAACAACTCGCATAGATACGCAGTATTTT
TRBJ1-1	TRBD1	TRBV5-1	.	CVSSLAGTGPEAFF	TGCGTCAGCAGCTTGGCGGGGACAGGGCCTGAAGCTTTCTTT
TRBJ2-7	TRBD1	TRBV12-3/TRBV12-4	.	CASSSTGGNYEQYF	TGTGCCAGCAGCTCGACAGGGGGTAACTACGAGCAGTACTTC
TRBJ1-1	.	TRBV20-1	.	CSAEANIEAFF	TGCAGTGCTGAAGCGAACATTGAAGCTTTCTTT
TRBJ2-7	TRBD1	TRBV20-1	many	CSARDGTGRMGEQYF	TGCAGTGCTAGAGATGGGACAGGGAGGATGGGCGAGCAGTACTTC
TRBJ2-3	TRBD2	TRBV11-2	.	CARSPPGLAGVTDTQYF	TGTGCCAGGAGCCCTCCTGGGCTAGCGGGAGTTACAGATACGCAGTATTTT
TRBJ2-7	.	TRBV11-2	.	CASSLGKDVKQYF	TGTGCCAGCAGCTTAGGGAAGGACGTGAAGCAGTACTTC
TRBJ1-2	.	TRBV5-4	.	CASSADSNYGYTF	TGTGCCAGCAGCGCGGACAGTAACTATGGCTACACCTTT
TRBJ2-3	TRBD2	TRBV11-2	.	CASKIAGGPIDMQYF	TGTGCCAGCAAGATAGCGGGAGGGCCCATAGATATGCAGTATTTT
TRBJ2-1	TRBD2	TRBV20-1	.	CHALGTNGLTDEQFF	TGCCATGCGCTTGGGACTAACGGACTCACGGATGAGCAGTTCTTC
TRBJ1-1	.	TRBV29-1	many	CSVGGGLNTEAFF	TGCAGCGTTGGTGGCGGACTGAACACTGAAGCTTTCTTT
TRBJ1-2	.	TRBV29-1	.	CSVQRRDGYTF	TGCAGCGTACAGAGAAGGGATGGCTACACCTTC
TRBJ2-1	TRBD1	TRBV10-3	medium-sized	CAISGTGNANEQFF	TGTGCCATCAGTGGGACAGGGAACGCCAATGAGCAGTTCTTC
TRBJ2-3	.	TRBV24-1	.	CATALSSIDTQYF	TGTGCCACGGCGCTTAGTTCCATAGATACGCAGTATTTT
TRBJ2-5	.	TRBV4-2	once	CASSQAHGGYQETHYF	TGTGCCAGCAGCCAGGCCCACGGGGGCTACCAAGAGACCCATTACTTC